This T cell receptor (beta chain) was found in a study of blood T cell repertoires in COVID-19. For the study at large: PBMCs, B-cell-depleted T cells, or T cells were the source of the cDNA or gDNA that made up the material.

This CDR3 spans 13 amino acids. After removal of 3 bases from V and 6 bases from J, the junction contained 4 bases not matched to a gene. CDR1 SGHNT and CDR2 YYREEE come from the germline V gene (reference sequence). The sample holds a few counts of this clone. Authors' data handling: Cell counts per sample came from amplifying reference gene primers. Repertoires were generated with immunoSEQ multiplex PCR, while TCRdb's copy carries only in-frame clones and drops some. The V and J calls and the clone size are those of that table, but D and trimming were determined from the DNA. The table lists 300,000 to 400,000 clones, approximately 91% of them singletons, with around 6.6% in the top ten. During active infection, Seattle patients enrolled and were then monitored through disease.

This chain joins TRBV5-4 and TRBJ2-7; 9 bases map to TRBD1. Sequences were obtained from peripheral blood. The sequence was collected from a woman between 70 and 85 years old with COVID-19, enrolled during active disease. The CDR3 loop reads CASSWGQGREQYF. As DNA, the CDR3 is TGTGCCAGCAGCTGGGGACAGGGACGCGAGCAGTACTTC.